This T cell receptor beta chain was observed in a study of vaccination and CD4 T cells after COVID-19. Treatment meaning: approximately 9-day PBMC culture with coronavirus spike peptide pools or control peptides (ViraFEST assay). Details on this clonotype: Its antigen is as yet unknown.

Germline V gene lookup returns CDR1 SGDLS and CDR2 YYNGEE. V shed 3 bases, J shed 2 bases, and the junction held 7 bases outside the gene matches. This CDR3 has 16 residues. An Oncomine TCR Beta short-read assay was used to sequence the DNA from cultured CD4+ T cells. TCRdb re-called the PCR reads with MiXCR, one entry per CDR3 protein. This sample yields approximately 13,000 distinct CDR3 sequences, of which approximately 48% are seen a single time; under 11% belongs to the top ten. The chain is built from TRBV9 and TRBJ2-3, with TRBD2 matching over 9 bases. Source: CD4+ T cells from blood, cultured in vitro, taken before SARS-CoV-2 vaccination. This sequence was found in a human donor who had recovered from COVID-19. The CDR3 DNA reads TGTGCCAGCAGCGGCGCAGCGGGAGGTTTCACAGATACGCAGTATTTT. Protein: CASSGAAGGFTDTQYF. The full variable domain, completed using reference TRBV9 and TRBJ2-3, is DSGVTQTPKHLITATGQRVTLRCSPRSGDLSVYWYQQSLDQGLQFLIQYYNGEERAKGNILERFSAQQFPDLHSELNLSSLELGDSALYFCASSGAAGGFTDTQYFGPGTRLTVL.